The 13 T cell receptor beta chains presented below share a single source sample, sequenced in a study of breast tumors, draining lymph nodes, adjacent tissues. TCRdb re-derived calls from the multiplex PCR reads in MiXCR, one entry per CDR3 protein. Counted here are about 20,000 distinct CDR3 sequences, around 46% occurring once; the ten biggest clones make up approximately 18%. Material for sequencing was breast tumor tissue. All receptors derive from a female donor with breast cancer. Some clones in this sample may be carry-over from other donors' samples.

There are a few counts of this clonotype. This may arise from a read error, as a much more abundant clone is one base away. CDR3 DNA sequence: TGTGCCAGCGCTCGCGGCTACAATGAGCAGTTCTTC. It codes for CASARGYNEQFF. The chain recombines TRBV6-2 or TRBV6-3 with TRBJ2-1; D remains unclear. Germline V CDR1 and CDR2: MNHEY, SVGEGT. CDR3 length: 12 amino acids. The ends were cut back, 8 bases at V and 3 bases at J, with 8 bases in the middle.

This clonotype was recorded at least ten times. The genes are TRBV2 and TRBJ2-4; unclear D gene. CDR1 SNHLY and CDR2 FYNNEI come from the germline V gene. V lost 6 bases to trimming and J lost 0 bases, with 15 bases between them. This CDR3 spans 16 amino acids. For the CDR3, the DNA is TGTGCCAGCAGCGCCCAGGCAGCAAGAGCCAAAAACATTCAGTACTTC. This sequence encodes CASSAQAARAKNIQYF.

This clonotype has at least ten counts. This clone may be a read error of a much larger clone one base away. The conserved phenylalanine or tryptophan is not found at the CDR3 terminus, so this likely reflects a read error. The J gene is TRBJ2-7, the V gene TRBV19; D is uncertain. The germline V and J ends were trimmed by 1 base and 3 bases, with 16 bases remaining between them. CDR3 length: 16 amino acids. Germline V lookup: CDR1 LNHDA, CDR2 SQIVND (reference sequence). CDR3 DNA: TGTGCCAGTAGTATAGCTCCTAAGGGAATGGGCTACGAGCAGTACTCC. This codes for CASSIAPKGMGYEQYS.

There are many counts of this clonotype. The chain recombines TRBV5-1 with TRBJ2-7, with TRBD1 matching over 7 bases. This CDR3 has 13 amino acids. CDR1 and CDR2 from the germline V gene are SGHRS and YFSETQ. After removal of 7 bases from V and 5 bases from J, the junction contained 9 bases not matched to a gene. The CDR3 reads CASRLRGSDEQYF. The CDR3 nucleotides are TGCGCCAGCCGACTCAGGGGGTCGGACGAGCAGTACTTC.

This clonotype occurred many times. The gene calls are TRBV24-1 and TRBJ2-1, with 11 bases identical to TRBD1. The germline V gene encodes CDR1 KGHDR and CDR2 SFDVKD. After removal of 7 bases from V and 0 bases from J, the junction contained 4 bases not matched to a gene. The CDR3 contains 16 residues. The CDR3 DNA follows: TGTGCCACCAGATCCGGGACAGGGGGCTCCTACAATGAGCAGTTCTTC. Its protein product is CATRSGTGGSYNEQFF.

Concerning this clonotype itself: One junction end disagrees with the germline gene, perhaps due to a read error. The V and J genes are TRBV7-9 and TRBJ2-7, with TRBD1 as a possible D gene (5 bases). The CDR3 runs 16 residues. In germline, CDR1 is SEHNR, CDR2 FQNEAQ (reference sequence). The CDR3 bases are TGCGCCAGCAGCCCCTCAGGATGGGGCTCCTCCTACGAGCAGTACTTC. The encoded protein is CASSPSGWGSSYEQYF.

This clonotype appeared many times. The J gene is TRBJ2-7, the V gene TRBV11-3; 7 bases align to TRBD2. The germline gives CDR1 SGHNT, CDR2 YENEEA. The CDR3 has 15 residues. Losses at the gene ends were 5 bases for V and 5 bases for J; bases not matched to a gene: 12. The chain's CDR3 is CASSPRAGESHEQYF. CDR3 coding DNA: TGTGCCAGCAGCCCGCGTGCGGGAGAGTCCCACGAGCAGTACTTC.

The rearrangement uses TRBV7-4 and TRBJ2-7; D gene ambiguous. V was cut by 4 bases and J by 9 bases, with 28 bases left in between. The CDR3 sequence is 17 residues long. The germline V gene has CDR1 SGHVT and CDR2 SQSDAQ. The CDR3 bases are TGTGCCAGCAGCTCACCCCCGGAGTCCCCCCAATCCCTCGGGCAGTACTTC. Translated, it gives CASSSPPESPQSLGQYF.

This clonotype appeared many times. This chain connects TRBV20-1 to TRBJ1-5, with D tentatively TRBD1 (6 bases). The germline V and J ends were trimmed by 6 bases and 7 bases, with 13 bases remaining between them. Per germline, CDR1 DFQATT and CDR2 SNEGSKA (reference sequence). The CDR3 has 12 amino acids. CDR3 amino acids: CSAISGAQPQHF. CDR3 nucleotide sequence: TGCAGTGCCATTTCAGGGGCGCAGCCCCAGCATTTT.

By share, this clonotype counts as medium-sized. DNA of the CDR3: TGCAGCGTTGAAGGAAGGACAGACCCCTACGAGCAGTACTTC. Its protein product is CSVEGRTDPYEQYF. The chain couples TRBV29-1 to TRBJ2-7, with a weak D call TRBD1 (6 bases). The CDR3 has 14 residues. Trimming took 1 base from V and 2 from J, leaving 12 bases between them. CDR1 and CDR2 from the germline V gene are SQVTM and ANQGSEA.

Note on this clonotype: A junction end diverges from the germline sequence, so it may reflect a read error. The V and J genes are TRBV6-6 and TRBJ1-2, with D maybe TRBD1 (6 bases). CDR1 and CDR2 (germline): MNHNY, SVGAGI (reference sequence). The CDR3 has 17 amino acids. The CDR3 sequence: CASSNSPGVALNYGYAF. CDR3 DNA: TGTGCCAGCAGTAACTCGCCAGGGGTCGCGCTTAACTATGGCTACGCCTTC.

A single count supports this clonotype. The chain is built from TRBV7-2 and TRBJ2-7, with 12 bases fitting TRBD2. Germline V gives CDR1 SGHTA, CDR2 FQGNSA. This CDR3 has 13 amino acids. The J segment lost 6 bases and the V segment lost 5 bases, leaving 2 bases of the junction unmatched. CDR3 bases: TGTGCCAGCAGCCGACTAGCGGGAGCCGAGCAGTACTTC. As protein: CASSRLAGAEQYF. The full variable domain, rest sourced from reference TRBV7-2 and TRBJ2-7, is GAGVSQSPSNKVTEKGKDVELRCDPISGHTALYWYRQSLGQGLEFLIYFQGNSAPDKSGLPSDRFSAERTGGSVSTLTIQRTQQEDSAVYLCASSRLAGAEQYFGPGTRLTVT.

This clonotype came up many times. The chain recombines TRBV6-1 with TRBJ1-3; D not resolved. In germline, CDR1 is MNHNS, CDR2 SASEGT. The CDR3 is made up of 15 amino acids. Trimming removed 0 bases from V and 0 bases from J, with 6 bases in between. The CDR3 reads CASSEASFSGNTIYF. The CDR3 DNA follows: TGTGCCAGCAGTGAAGCGAGCTTCTCTGGAAACACCATATATTTT.